The 15 T cell receptor beta chains presented below share a single source sample, sequenced in a study of cytomegalovirus exposure and HLA in healthy donors. It was with 60 Vbeta and 13 Jbeta primers that the PCR ran. Produced via immunoSEQ multiplex PCR; TCRdb's table is partial and in-frame only. Of about 55,000 clones in the sample, around 82% were seen once. Material: PBMCs. These receptors originate from a female donor in good health and CMV-seronegative.

The gene calls are TRBV28 and TRBJ1-5; the match to TRBD1 covers 8 bases. The CDR3 runs 14 residues. From germline, CDR1 is MDHEN and CDR2 SYDVKM. After removal of 3 bases from V and 9 bases from J, the junction contained 7 bases not matched to a gene. The CDR3 sequence: CASSLEQGVGPQHF. The CDR3 region has the DNA TGTGCCAGCAGTTTGGAACAGGGGGTCGGGCCCCAGCATTTT.

CDR3 sequence (DNA): TGTGCCAGCAGCTTAAGGGGCGGTGCTGTTCCTCTCCTTGAAGGGGAGCAGTTCTTC. This codes for CASSLRGGAVPLLEGEQFF. The J gene is TRBJ2-1, the V gene TRBV13, with D possibly TRBD1 on 5 matching bases. V was shortened by 2 bases and J by 10 bases, with 30 bases between the two germline ends. The CDR3 is 19 amino acids. Germline CDR1 and CDR2: PRHDT and FYEKMQ (reference sequence).

The CDR3 spells CASSSLGTGFGANVLTF. The CDR3 nucleotides are TGTGCCAGCAGCTCCCTCGGGACAGGGTTCGGGGCCAACGTCCTGACTTTC. The gene calls are TRBV5-6 and TRBJ2-6, with 9 bases fitting TRBD1. CDR1 SGHDT and CDR2 YYEEEE come from the germline V gene. Trimming took 3 bases from V and 4 from J; bases not matched to a gene: 8. The CDR3 consists of 17 residues.

CDR3 DNA sequence: TGTGCCAGCTCACCCGACAGTGTTCAGCCCCAGCATTTT. It specifies CASSPDSVQPQHF. This sequence joins TRBV18 and TRBJ1-5, with TRBD1 as a possible D gene (5 bases). Trimming left V 3 bases short and J 6 bases short, with 9 bases between. In germline, CDR1 is KGHSH, CDR2 LQKENI. The length of the CDR3 is 13 residues.

The CDR3 DNA follows: TGTGCCAGTAGTATCGAACCTCGACTAGCGGCTAGCACAGATACGCAGTATTTT. Translated, it gives CASSIEPRLAASTDTQYF. This chain links TRBV19 with TRBJ2-3; 9 nucleotides agree with TRBD2. Germline values: CDR1 LNHDA, CDR2 SQIVND (reference sequence). V was pared by 3 bases and J by 0 bases, with 10 bases of the junction left unmatched. CDR3 length: 18 residues.

J is TRBJ2-5 and V is TRBV5-4, with 9 bases matching TRBD1. Germline CDR1 and CDR2: SGHNT and YYREEE (reference sequence). The CDR3 extends over 13 amino acids. Trimming at V came to 4 bases and at J to 6 bases, leaving 4 bases not matched to a gene. CDR3 sequence (DNA): TGTGCCAGCAGCATCGGACAGGGGCAGACCCAGTACTTC. This codes for CASSIGQGQTQYF.

The chain's CDR3 is CASSLGTGGGNQPQHF. DNA of the CDR3: TGTGCCAGCAGCTTGGGAACAGGGGGCGGCAATCAGCCCCAGCATTTT. The rearrangement joins TRBV5-5 to TRBJ1-5; the match to TRBD1 covers 9 bases. J was trimmed by 2 bases and V by 0 bases; bases with no gene match: 3. The germline V gene encodes CDR1 SGHKS and CDR2 YYEKEE (reference sequence). The CDR3 runs to 16 residues.

This sequence joins TRBV6-6 and TRBJ1-1; D is undetermined. CDR1 is MNHNY and CDR2 is SVGAGI in the germline V gene (reference sequence). The CDR3 runs 14 residues. V dropped 6 bases and J dropped 5 bases, with 16 bases sitting between them. The chain's CDR3 is CASRWTQLGTEAFF. The CDR3 DNA follows: TGTGCCAGCAGATGGACTCAACTGGGGACTGAAGCTTTCTTT.

This CDR3 is CASSYSWGVREQYF. DNA of the CDR3: TGTGCCAGCAGTTATTCCTGGGGGGTGAGGGAGCAGTACTTC. The gene calls are TRBV6-5 and TRBJ2-7; D may be TRBD2 (6 bases). The CDR3 has 14 amino acids. Germline lookup yields CDR1 MNHEY and CDR2 SVGAGI. The V gene lost 3 bases and the J gene lost 7 bases, with 16 bases spanning the gap.

The rearrangement uses TRBV29-1 and TRBJ1-2; D remains ambiguous. The CDR3 contains 12 residues. Trimming shortened V by 2 bases and J by 8 bases, and 12 bases separated the two germline ends. The germline V gene has CDR1 SQVTM and CDR2 ANQGSEA. In DNA form, the CDR3 reads TGCAGCGTTGAACGGACGGGGAGAGGCTACACCTTC. As protein: CSVERTGRGYTF.

The rearrangement joins TRBV29-1 to TRBJ1-1; D is possibly TRBD1 (5 bases). The germline V and J ends were trimmed by 7 bases and 5 bases, with 20 bases remaining between them. The CDR3 totals 14 residues. From germline, CDR1 is SQVTM and CDR2 ANQGSEA. CDR3 coding DNA: TGCAGCGCCATAAGGACGGGGGTGGGTACTGAAGCTTTCTTT. Translated, it gives CSAIRTGVGTEAFF.

The chain recombines TRBV30 with TRBJ1-6; maybe TRBD1 (6 bases). V was clipped by 7 bases and J by 9 bases, with 25 bases between them. In germline, CDR1 is GTSNPN, CDR2 SVGIG (reference sequence). There are 16 residues in the CDR3. The CDR3 sequence: CASHAPSTGRLSPLHF. The CDR3 DNA sequence: TGTGCCTCTCATGCACCCTCGACAGGCCGACTTTCACCCCTCCACTTT.

This chain connects TRBV19 to TRBJ2-5; 13 bases align to TRBD2. The CDR3 has 21 residues. V shed 5 bases and J 0 bases; nucleotides not matched to a gene: 18. The germline gives CDR1 LNHDA, CDR2 SQIVND (reference sequence). This CDR3 is CASSPLPPGLAGVSYQETQYF. DNA of the CDR3: TGTGCCAGTAGTCCACTTCCCCCCGGACTAGCGGGGGTTTCATACCAAGAGACCCAGTACTTC.

The V gene is TRBV18, the J gene TRBJ2-4; maybe TRBD2 (5 bases). CDR3 size: 13 residues. Germline V gene lookup returns CDR1 KGHSH and CDR2 LQKENI. Trimming removed 1 base at V and 8 bases at J, with 9 bases between. For the CDR3, the DNA is TGTGCCAGCTCACCACGCCAGAGGGACATTCAGTACTTC. Protein: CASSPRQRDIQYF.

The rearrangement joins TRBV5-6 to TRBJ2-3; 12 positions agree with TRBD2. CDR1 and CDR2 (germline): SGHDT, YYEEEE. J was trimmed by 0 bases and V by 4 bases; bases with no gene match: 12. The CDR3 has 19 residues. The DNA of the CDR3 is TGTGCCAGCAGCCTCCTTCTAGCGGGGGGGAAAATAAGCACAGATACGCAGTATTTT. This codes for CASSLLLAGGKISTDTQYF.